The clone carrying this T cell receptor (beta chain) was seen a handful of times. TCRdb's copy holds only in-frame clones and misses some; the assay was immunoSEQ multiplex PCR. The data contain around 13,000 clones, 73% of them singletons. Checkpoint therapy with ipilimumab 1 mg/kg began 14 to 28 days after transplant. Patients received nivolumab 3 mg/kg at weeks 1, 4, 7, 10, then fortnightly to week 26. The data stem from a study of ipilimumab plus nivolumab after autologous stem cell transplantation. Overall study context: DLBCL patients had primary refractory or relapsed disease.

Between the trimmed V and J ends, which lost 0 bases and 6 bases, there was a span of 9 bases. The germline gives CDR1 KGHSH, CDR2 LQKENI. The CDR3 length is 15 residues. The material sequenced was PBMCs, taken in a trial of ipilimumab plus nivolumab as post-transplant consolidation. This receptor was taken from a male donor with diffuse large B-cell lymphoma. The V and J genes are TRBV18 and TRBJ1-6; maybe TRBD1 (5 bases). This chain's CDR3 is CASSPPQGSNSPLHF. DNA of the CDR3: TGTGCCAGCTCACCACCTCAGGGTTCTAATTCACCCCTCCACTTT.